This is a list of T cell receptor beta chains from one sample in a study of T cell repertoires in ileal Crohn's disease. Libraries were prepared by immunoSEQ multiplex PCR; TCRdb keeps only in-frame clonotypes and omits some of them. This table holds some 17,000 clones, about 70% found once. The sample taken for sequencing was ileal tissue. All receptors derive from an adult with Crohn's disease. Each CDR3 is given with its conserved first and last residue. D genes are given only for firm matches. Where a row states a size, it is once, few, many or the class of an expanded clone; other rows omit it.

TGTGCCAGTCAATTCAGTACAGGGGTCACCGGGGAGCTGTTTTTT	CASQFSTGVTGELFF	TRBD1	few	TRBV19	TRBJ2-2
TGTGCCAGCAGTGACTCGGACGGAGACGAGCAGTACTTC	CASSDSDGDEQYF	NA	NA	TRBV6-4	TRBJ2-7
TGTGCCAGCAGCGAAACCGGGGCCTCCTATGGCTACACCTTC	CASSETGASYGYTF	NA	NA	TRBV9	TRBJ1-2
TGTGCCAGCAGGCCACAGGCGTTGACTGAAAAACTGTTTTTT	CASRPQALTEKLFF	NA	NA	TRBV27	TRBJ1-4
TGTGCCAGAAGCCTTCTAGCGGGAGGGCGGGAGACCCAGTACTTC	CARSLLAGGRETQYF	TRBD2	once	TRBV5-3	TRBJ2-5
TGTGCCAGCAGTTTGGAGGGAAGGACAGGGGGCGTCAACACTGAAGCTTTCTTT	CASSLEGRTGGVNTEAFF	TRBD1	NA	TRBV25-1	TRBJ1-1
TGTGCCAGCAGCCTAAAAGTGCAGGGATCCTATAATTCACCCCTCCACTTT	CASSLKVQGSYNSPLHF	NA	NA	TRBV9	TRBJ1-6
TGTGCCAGCAGCGGGACAAGGTCGAACACTGAAGCTTTCTTT	CASSGTRSNTEAFF	NA	NA	TRBV2	TRBJ1-1
TGTGCCAGCAGCTTAGTCAGAGGTCAAGAAAAACTGTTTTTT	CASSLVRGQEKLFF	NA	NA	TRBV7-2	TRBJ1-4
TGTGCCAGCCAGGGACAGGGCCTAAACTATGGCTACACCTTC	CASQGQGLNYGYTF	TRBD1	NA	TRBV7-9	TRBJ1-2
TGTGCCAGCAGCTTGACGGGGGCTAACACCGGGGAGCTGTTTTTT	CASSLTGANTGELFF	NA	NA	TRBV7-9	TRBJ2-2
TGTGCCAGCAGCGTAGGGAGCGGGGGGCCCACCGGGGAGCTGTTTTTT	CASSVGSGGPTGELFF	TRBD2	few	TRBV9	TRBJ2-2
TGCGCCAGCAGCTTGGGACAGGCCCACTCTGGGGCCAACGTCCTGACTTTC	CASSLGQAHSGANVLTF	NA	NA	TRBV5-1	TRBJ2-6
TGTGCCAGCAGCCCACGTACTAGCGGGGGCAGGACCGGGGAGCTGTTTTTT	CASSPRTSGGRTGELFF	TRBD2	NA	TRBV7-6	TRBJ2-2
TGTGCCAGCAGCCCCCGGAACTATGGCTACACCTTC	CASSPRNYGYTF	NA	NA	TRBV9	TRBJ1-2
TGTGCCAGCAGCCCCCAGACAGGGGCACGGGAGACCCAGTACTTC	CASSPQTGARETQYF	TRBD1	few	TRBV13	TRBJ2-5
TGTGCCAGCGAACCGGGACAGGGGAACGAGCAGTACTTC	CASEPGQGNEQYF	TRBD1	NA	TRBV7-9	TRBJ2-7
TGTGCCAGCAGCTTGTCACAGGGCCTCCCCGGAGCTTTCTTT	CASSLSQGLPGAFF	NA	NA	TRBV5-5	TRBJ1-1
TGTGCCAGCAGCTTAAGGGGACAGTCACCCTCTGGGGCCAACGTCCTGACTTTC	CASSLRGQSPSGANVLTF	TRBD1	NA	TRBV5-5	TRBJ2-6
TGTGCCAGCAGCACGCCCGGGACAGGGGTCTACGAGCAGTACTTC	CASSTPGTGVYEQYF	TRBD1	NA	TRBV5-4	TRBJ2-7
TGTGCCAGCAGCCCGGGGGGCGGAGCGGGCAATGAGCAGTTCTTC	CASSPGGGAGNEQFF	NA	NA	TRBV7-7	TRBJ2-1
TGTGCCGACGGAAACGCAGGGACCGGAGGAAACACCATATATTTT	CADGNAGTGGNTIYF	NA	NA	TRBV19	TRBJ1-3
TGCGCCAGCAGCCAAGATGGGGACCCTTGGGGCCGGAGCAATCAGCCCCAGCATTTT	CASSQDGDPWGRSNQPQHF	NA	NA	TRBV4-1	TRBJ1-5
TGTGCCAGTAGTCCTGCGGCGGGAGAGGAGACCCAGTACTTC	CASSPAAGEETQYF	TRBD2	NA	TRBV25-1	TRBJ2-5
TGTGCCAGCAGCGTCCCCTTGGACGGGGGCCCCCTCAATGAGCAGTTCTTC	CASSVPLDGGPLNEQFF	NA	NA	TRBV9	TRBJ2-1
TGTGCCAGCAGCTTACAGGGGTTGGGTGGGCAGCCCCAGCATTTT	CASSLQGLGGQPQHF	NA	NA	TRBV7-2	TRBJ1-5
TGTGCCAGCAGCCTCATGGGGGATGGTAGCAATCAGCCCCAGCATTTT	CASSLMGDGSNQPQHF	NA	medium-sized	TRBV4-2	TRBJ1-5